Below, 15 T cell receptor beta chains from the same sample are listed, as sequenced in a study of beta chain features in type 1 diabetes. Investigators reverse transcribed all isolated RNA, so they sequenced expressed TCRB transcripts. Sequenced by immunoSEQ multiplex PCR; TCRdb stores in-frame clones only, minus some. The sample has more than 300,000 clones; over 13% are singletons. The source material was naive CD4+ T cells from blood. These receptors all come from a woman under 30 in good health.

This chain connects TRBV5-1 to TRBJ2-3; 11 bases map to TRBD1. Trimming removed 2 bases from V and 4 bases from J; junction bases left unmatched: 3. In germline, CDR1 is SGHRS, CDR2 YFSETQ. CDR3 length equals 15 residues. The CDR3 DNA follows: TGCGCCAGCAGCTTTGGACAGGGGGCATCAGATACGCAGTATTTT. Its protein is CASSFGQGASDTQYF.

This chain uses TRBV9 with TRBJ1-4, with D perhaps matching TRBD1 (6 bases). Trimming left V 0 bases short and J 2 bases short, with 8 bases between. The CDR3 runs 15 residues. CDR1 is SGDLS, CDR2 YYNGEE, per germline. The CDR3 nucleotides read TGTGCCAGCAGCGTAGGTACAGGGACTAATGAAAAACTGTTTTTT. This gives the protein CASSVGTGTNEKLFF.

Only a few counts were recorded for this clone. The CDR3 loop reads CASSFRDTNYGYTF. The DNA for the CDR3 is TGTGCCAGCAGCTTCCGGGACACTAACTATGGCTACACCTTC. This chain uses TRBV7-2 with TRBJ1-2; tentatively, D is TRBD1 (6 bases). This CDR3 contains 14 residues. V was cut by 3 bases and J by 0 bases, with 8 bases left in between. The germline CDR1 and CDR2 sequences are SGHTA and FQGNSA.

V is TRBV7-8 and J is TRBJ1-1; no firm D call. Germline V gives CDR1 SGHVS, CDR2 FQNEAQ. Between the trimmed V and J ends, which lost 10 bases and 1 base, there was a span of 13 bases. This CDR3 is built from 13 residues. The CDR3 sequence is CATKMYRNTEAFF. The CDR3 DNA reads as TGTGCCACCAAGATGTACAGGAACACTGAAGCTTTCTTT.

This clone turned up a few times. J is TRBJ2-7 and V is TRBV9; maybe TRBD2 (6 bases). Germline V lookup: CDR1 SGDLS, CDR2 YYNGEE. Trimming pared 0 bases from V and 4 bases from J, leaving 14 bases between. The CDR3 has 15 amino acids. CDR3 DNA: TGTGCCAGCAGCGTAGGAGGAGGGAGAGAATACGAGCAGTACTTC. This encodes CASSVGGGREYEQYF.

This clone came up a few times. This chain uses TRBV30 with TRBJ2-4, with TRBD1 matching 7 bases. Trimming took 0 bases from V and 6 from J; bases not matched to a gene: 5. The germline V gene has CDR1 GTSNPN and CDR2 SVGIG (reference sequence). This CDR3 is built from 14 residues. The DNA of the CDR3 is TGTGCCTGGAGTGTAATAGGGGGCAGAAACATTCAGTACTTC. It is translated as CAWSVIGGRNIQYF.

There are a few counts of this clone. The CDR3 region has the DNA TGTGCCTGGAACAGCGGGAGTTACGATGAGCAGTTCTTC. Protein: CAWNSGSYDEQFF. J is TRBJ2-1 and V is TRBV30; 8 bases fit TRBD2. V lost 4 bases and J lost 8; bases outside the gene matches: 7. The CDR3 has 13 amino acids. The germline gives CDR1 GTSNPN, CDR2 SVGIG (reference sequence).

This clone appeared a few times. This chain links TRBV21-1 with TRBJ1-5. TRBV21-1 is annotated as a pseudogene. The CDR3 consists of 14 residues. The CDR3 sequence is CATTGGVGNQPQHF. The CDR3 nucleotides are TGTGCCACCACGGGGGGGGTTGGCAATCAGCCCCAGCATTTT.

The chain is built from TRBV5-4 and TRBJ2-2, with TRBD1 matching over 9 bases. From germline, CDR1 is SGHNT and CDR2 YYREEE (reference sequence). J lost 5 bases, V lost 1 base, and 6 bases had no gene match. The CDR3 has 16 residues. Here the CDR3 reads CASSLIGQGKTGELFF. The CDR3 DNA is TGTGCCAGCAGCTTGATAGGACAGGGGAAAACCGGGGAGCTGTTTTTT.

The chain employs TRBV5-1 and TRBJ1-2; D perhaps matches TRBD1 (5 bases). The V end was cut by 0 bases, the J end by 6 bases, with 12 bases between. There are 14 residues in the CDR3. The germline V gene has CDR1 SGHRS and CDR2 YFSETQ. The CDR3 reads CASSLAIGVDGYTF. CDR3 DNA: TGCGCCAGCAGCTTGGCCATAGGGGTAGATGGCTACACCTTC.

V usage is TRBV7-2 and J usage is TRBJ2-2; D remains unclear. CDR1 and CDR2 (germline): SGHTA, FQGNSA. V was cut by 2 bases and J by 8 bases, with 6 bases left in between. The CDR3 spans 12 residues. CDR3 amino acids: CASSLTSGELFF. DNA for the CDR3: TGTGCCAGCAGCTTAACTTCGGGGGAGCTGTTTTTT.

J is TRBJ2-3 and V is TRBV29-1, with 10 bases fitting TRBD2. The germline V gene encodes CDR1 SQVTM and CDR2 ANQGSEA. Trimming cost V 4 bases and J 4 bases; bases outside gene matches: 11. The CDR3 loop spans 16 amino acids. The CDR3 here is CSVVEVAGGWADTQYF. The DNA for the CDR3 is TGCAGCGTTGTGGAAGTAGCGGGAGGATGGGCAGATACGCAGTATTTT.

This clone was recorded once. The CDR3 DNA sequence: TGTGCCAGCAGGGGTAGGCGGTACAATGAGCAGTTCTTC. Its translation is CASRGRRYNEQFF. The V call is TRBV27, the J call TRBJ2-1; D not resolved. The CDR3 has 13 amino acids. Germline V gene sequence: CDR1 MNHEY, CDR2 SMNVEV (reference sequence). Trimming cost V 6 bases and J 4 bases, with 10 bases left between them.

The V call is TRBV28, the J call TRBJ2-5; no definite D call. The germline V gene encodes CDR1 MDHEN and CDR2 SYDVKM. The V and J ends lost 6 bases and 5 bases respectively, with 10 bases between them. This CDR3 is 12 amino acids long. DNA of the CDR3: TGTGCCAGCAGCTTGCCCGGGGAGACCCAGTACTTC. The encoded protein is CASSLPGETQYF. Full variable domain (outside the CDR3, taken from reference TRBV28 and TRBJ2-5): DVKVTQSSRYLVKRTGEKVFLECVQDMDHENMFWYRQDPGLGLRLIYFSYDVKMKEKGDIPEGYSVSREKKERFSLILESASTNQTSMYLCASSLPGETQYFGPGTRLLVL.

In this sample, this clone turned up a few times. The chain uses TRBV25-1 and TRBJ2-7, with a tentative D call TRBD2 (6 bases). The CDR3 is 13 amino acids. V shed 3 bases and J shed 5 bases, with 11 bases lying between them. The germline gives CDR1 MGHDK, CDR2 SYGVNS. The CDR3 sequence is CASSEQGLNEQYF. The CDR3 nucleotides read TGTGCCAGCAGTGAGCAGGGACTCAACGAGCAGTACTTC.